The 7 T cell receptor beta chains below come from one sample, sequenced in a study of cytomegalovirus exposure and HLA in healthy donors (dated 2017 in TCRdb). The library was generated by the immunoSEQ multiplex PCR assay. For the multiplex PCR, a mixture combining 60 forward primers for TCR Vbeta segments and 13 reverse primers for TCR Jbeta segments was used. As stored in TCRdb, this immuneACCESS dataset retains in-frame rearrangements with V and J assigned. A fraction of the clones does not appear; measured against another copy, unresolved V genes explain less than half of the discrepancy, and the remainder lacks a known reason. The sample table shows some 140,000 clones, and about four fifths are seen once. About 1.5% of the sample is taken by the ten largest. The sample comprised PBMCs. The receptors come from a woman aged 40 to 50 in good health and CMV-seronegative.

The CDR3 DNA reads as TGTGCCAGCACCATCAGGCACGGACAAGAGACCCAGTACTTC. It codes for CASTIRHGQETQYF. The rearrangement links TRBV2 to TRBJ2-5, with D hard to call. The CDR3 runs 14 residues. Trimming shortened V by 7 bases and J by 2 bases, and 14 bases separated the two germline ends. Germline CDR1 is SNHLY and CDR2 is FYNNEI.

The V call is TRBV27, the J call TRBJ1-2; D call uncertain. The CDR3 consists of 12 residues. Germline lookup yields CDR1 MNHEY and CDR2 SMNVEV (reference sequence). The V gene lost 4 bases and the J gene lost 2 bases, with 5 bases spanning the gap. CDR3 in DNA: TGTGCCAGCAGTTCTAACAACTATGGCTACACCTTC. Translating it yields CASSSNNYGYTF.

The table lists this clone with a few counts. The chain has TRBV27 and TRBJ2-7; 7 positions agree with TRBD1. The germline CDR1 and CDR2 sequences are MNHEY and SMNVEV (reference sequence). V was pared by 7 bases and J by 6 bases, with 15 bases of the junction left unmatched. The CDR3 is made up of 15 amino acids. CDR3 nucleotide sequence: TGTGCCAGCACCACCTCGGACAGGCCATTTAGCGAGCAGTACTTC. Translating gives CASTTSDRPFSEQYF.

This sequence joins TRBV2 and TRBJ1-1; D not resolved. V was pared by 3 bases and J by 0 bases, with 8 bases between. Per germline, CDR1 SNHLY and CDR2 FYNNEI. The length of the CDR3 is 14 residues. The CDR3 region is CASSDTYMNTEAFF. The CDR3 nucleotides are TGTGCCAGCAGTGACACGTACATGAACACTGAAGCTTTCTTT.

The chain employs TRBV27 and TRBJ2-1; 12 bases fit TRBD2. V was pared by 6 bases and J by 8 bases, with 20 bases of the junction left unmatched. CDR1 and CDR2 (germline): MNHEY, SMNVEV (reference sequence). The CDR3 sequence is 19 residues long. The CDR3, as DNA: TGTGCCAGCAGAAAGCGGCTAGCGGGGGGGCCTCGGATATTCGATGAGCAGTTCTTC. Its protein product is CASRKRLAGGPRIFDEQFF.

This chain uses TRBV6-5 with TRBJ2-5; the D gene is possibly TRBD1 (6 bases). Per germline, CDR1 MNHEY and CDR2 SVGAGI. The CDR3 spans 16 residues. V was clipped by 2 bases and J by 6 bases, with 19 bases between them. CDR3 DNA sequence: TGTGCCAGCAGTTACCATCGGGACAATCAAAACAAGACCCAGTACTTC. The encoded protein is CASSYHRDNQNKTQYF.

This clone was detected once. This chain joins TRBV19 and TRBJ2-6; 7 nucleotides agree with TRBD1. CDR1 and CDR2 (germline): LNHDA, SQIVND (reference sequence). V was pared by 4 bases and J by 0 bases, with 6 bases of the junction left unmatched. The length of the CDR3 is 17 residues. The CDR3 DNA sequence: TGTGCCAGTAGTAATTCGGACAGGCACTCTGGGGCCAACGTCCTGACTTTC. Amino acids: CASSNSDRHSGANVLTF.